What follows is one TCR beta chain and its context. Method: immunoSEQ multiplex PCR; TCRdb's copy keeps in-frame clones and lacks some. This table has 50,000 to 55,000 clones, about 95% appearing once. This record comes from a study of control samples from healthy donors and cancer patients. The CDR3 has 12 amino acids. Trimming removed 1 base from V and 7 bases from J, with 7 bases in between. CDR1 is MDHEN, CDR2 SYDVKM, per germline. This chain uses TRBV28 with TRBJ1-1, with D unclear. This clonotype originated in a man between 25 and 39 years old in good health. Sequencing was done on a sample of blood. CDR3 nucleotides: TGTGCCAGCAGTTTATTAGGGCGTGAAGCTTTCTTT. Its translation is CASSLLGREAFF.